The 23 T cell receptor beta chains reported below all come from one sample, sequenced in a study of blood T cell repertoires in COVID-19. Profiled with immunoSEQ multiplex PCR; TCRdb holds only in-frame clones, not every one. The table has 250,000 to 300,000 clones, roughly 81% seen once; the top ten hold 6.6%. Sequencing was carried out using PBMCs or T cells enriched from blood (not recorded which). Receptors originate from a woman aged 50 to 65 who had been exposed to COVID-19.

V gene TRBV29-1 combines with J gene TRBJ1-2; D ambiguous. CDR3 length: 12 residues. Between the trimmed V and J ends, which lost 4 bases and 4 bases, there was a span of 10 bases. Germline values: CDR1 SQVTM, CDR2 ANQGSEA. The CDR3 DNA reads TGCAGCGTTGGTAGAGCAAGCTATGGCTACACCTTC. This codes for CSVGRASYGYTF.

The chain carries TRBV5-1 and TRBJ2-1; D may be TRBD2 (6 bases). CDR3 length equals 13 residues. V was clipped by 3 bases and J by 4 bases, with 8 bases between them. Germline V gives CDR1 SGHRS, CDR2 YFSETQ. This CDR3 is CASSSGGYNEQFF. DNA of the CDR3: TGCGCCAGCAGCTCCGGGGGATACAATGAGCAGTTCTTC.

This clone showed up just a few times. The chain recombines TRBV18 with TRBJ1-3; D possibly corresponds to TRBD1 (6 bases). Trimming removed 2 bases from V and 0 bases from J, with 11 bases in between. This CDR3 contains 16 residues. Germline CDR1 reads KGHSH; CDR2 reads LQKENI. The CDR3 sequence: CASSPYRAHSGNTIYF. Written as DNA, the CDR3 is TGTGCCAGCTCACCATACAGGGCCCACTCTGGAAACACCATATATTTT.

The chain is built from TRBV7-2 and TRBJ2-3, with D possibly matching TRBD2 (6 bases). CDR1 and CDR2 (germline): SGHTA, FQGNSA. Trimming shortened V by 1 base and J by 1 base, and 12 bases separated the two germline ends. The CDR3 contains 16 residues. This CDR3 reads CASSLGNGGGTDTQYF. DNA of the CDR3: TGTGCCAGCAGCTTAGGTAATGGCGGGGGCACAGATACGCAGTATTTT.

In nucleotides, the CDR3 is TGTGCCAGCAGCTTGGGTGGACTAGCGGGGACAGGAGATACGCAGTATTTT. Its protein is CASSLGGLAGTGDTQYF. The rearrangement links TRBV5-5 to TRBJ2-3; 12 nucleotides match TRBD2. Germline lookup yields CDR1 SGHKS and CDR2 YYEKEE (reference sequence). There are 17 residues in the CDR3. The ends lost 0 bases at V and 5 bases at J; junction bases unmatched: 7. Supplemented by reference TRBV5-5 and TRBJ2-3, the full variable domain reads DAGVTQSPTHLIKTRGQQVTLRCSPISGHKSVSWYQQVLGQGPQFIFQYYEKEERGRGNFPDRFSARQFPNYSSELNVNALLLGDSALYLCASSLGGLAGTGDTQYFGPGTRLTVL.

The chain couples TRBV5-6 to TRBJ1-2, with 10 bases lining up with TRBD1. Germline lookup yields CDR1 SGHDT and CDR2 YYEEEE. The CDR3 consists of 14 residues. V shed 0 bases, J shed 6 bases, and the junction held 2 bases outside the gene matches. CDR3: CASSLGQGANGYTF. The CDR3 DNA follows: TGTGCCAGCAGCTTGGGACAGGGGGCAAATGGCTACACCTTC.

This chain joins TRBV5-1 and TRBJ1-6; D perhaps matches TRBD1 (5 bases). Germline loops: CDR1 SGHRS, CDR2 YFSETQ. The CDR3 runs 14 residues. Trimming pared 0 bases from V and 9 bases from J, leaving 10 bases between. CDR3 sequence reads: CASSLEQGSSPLHF. The CDR3 DNA follows: TGCGCCAGCAGCTTGGAGCAGGGTAGTTCACCCCTCCACTTT.

V and J are TRBV7-2 and TRBJ1-6, with D unresolved. V dropped 7 bases and J dropped 10 bases, with 14 bases sitting between them. The CDR3 consists of 13 residues. The germline V gene has CDR1 SGHTA and CDR2 FQGNSA. CDR3 bases: TGTGCCAGCACCGCGAGGCTCACCTCACCCCTCCACTTT. Encoded protein: CASTARLTSPLHF.

The chain joins TRBV30 to TRBJ1-2; 10 bases are a match to TRBD1. The germline V gene encodes CDR1 GTSNPN and CDR2 SVGIG (reference sequence). V lost 8 bases and J lost 2; bases outside the gene matches: 5. CDR3 length equals 13 residues. CDR3 sequence (DNA): TGTGCCCATGAGGACAGGGGGAACTATGGCTACACCTTC. It specifies CAHEDRGNYGYTF.

The J gene is TRBJ2-7, the V gene TRBV4-3; TRBD1 matches 8 bases. Germline-derived CDR1 and CDR2 are LGHNA and YSLEER. The CDR3 extends over 15 amino acids. Germline trimming cut 3 bases from V and 2 bases from J; bases unmatched to any gene: 6. Written as DNA, the CDR3 is TGCGCCAGCAGCCATGCTACGGGACAGGCCTACGAGCAGTACTTC. It encodes CASSHATGQAYEQYF.

The genes are TRBV19 and TRBJ1-2, with D tentatively TRBD1 (5 bases). Germline CDR1 and CDR2: LNHDA and SQIVND (reference sequence). The CDR3 sequence is 13 residues long. V was clipped by 10 bases and J by 0 bases, with 12 bases between them. CDR3 coding DNA: TGTGCCACCCAAGCGACAGCTAACTATGGCTACACCTTC. Protein: CATQATANYGYTF. Full variable domain (remainder filled in from reference TRBV19 and TRBJ1-2): DGGITQSPKYLFRKEGQNVTLSCEQNLNHDAMYWYRQDPGQGLRLIYYSQIVNDFQKGDIAEGYSVSREKKESFPLTVTSAQKNPTAFYLCATQATANYGYTFGSGTRLTVV.

CDR3 in amino acids: CASSYVRGEAFF. For the CDR3, the DNA is TGTGCCAGCAGTTACGTAAGAGGTGAAGCTTTCTTT. The chain employs TRBV27 and TRBJ1-1; D remains ambiguous. V lost 4 bases, J lost 7 bases, and 10 bases lay in between. Germline V gene lookup returns CDR1 MNHEY and CDR2 SMNVEV (reference sequence). CDR3 length: 12 amino acids.

This clone has just a few counts. The chain couples TRBV28 to TRBJ2-1, with TRBD2 identical over 14 bases. The CDR3 covers 14 residues. Germline V gene lookup returns CDR1 MDHEN and CDR2 SYDVKM. V shed 9 bases and J 8 bases; nucleotides not matched to a gene: 6. CDR3 protein: CASGTSGGVDEQFF. CDR3 DNA sequence: TGTGCCAGTGGGACTAGCGGGGGTGTAGATGAGCAGTTCTTC.

The rearrangement uses TRBV21-1 and TRBJ1-3; the tabulated D call, TRBD1, remains unverified against the DNA. TRBV21-1 is a pseudogene. This CDR3 is built from 16 residues. DNA of the CDR3: TGTGCCAGCAGCATCCCGGGGGACAGCTCTGGAAACACCATATATTTT. This translates into CASSIPGDSSGNTIYF.

This clone was seen just once. J is TRBJ2-7 and V is TRBV15; tentative D call: TRBD1 (5 bases). Per germline, CDR1 LNHNV and CDR2 YYDKDF (reference sequence). The CDR3 runs to 14 residues. The V gene lost 1 base and the J gene lost 3 bases, with 10 bases spanning the gap. The CDR3 coding sequence is TGTGCCACCAGCAGAGCAGGCCAGGGCTACGAGCAGTACTTC. Translated, it gives CATSRAGQGYEQYF.

The chain is built from TRBV10-3 and TRBJ1-1; 11 bases map to TRBD1. This CDR3 is built from 16 residues. Trimming took 6 bases from V and 5 from J; bases not matched to a gene: 11. The V gene's germline CDR1 is ENHRY and CDR2 SYGVKD. In DNA form, the CDR3 reads TGTGCCATCAGCCCCTCGGACAGGGGGCCGGGGACTGAAGCTTTCTTT. It is translated as CAISPSDRGPGTEAFF.

The chain links TRBV5-1 to TRBJ2-1, with 8 positions matching TRBD1. CDR3 size: 15 residues. The germline V gene has CDR1 SGHRS and CDR2 YFSETQ. The ends lost 6 bases at V and 4 bases at J; junction bases unmatched: 9. The CDR3 loop reads CASTPGQASYNEQFF. The CDR3 DNA sequence: TGCGCCAGCACACCGGGACAGGCCTCGTACAATGAGCAGTTCTTC.

In its sample, this clone was seen a few times. J is TRBJ1-2 and V is TRBV12-3 or TRBV12-4; D is undetermined. This CDR3 region has 13 residues. V lost 6 bases and J lost 3, with 11 bases in between. Written as DNA, the CDR3 is TGTGCCAGCAGACCAATAGGAGACTATGGCTACACCTTC. It codes for CASRPIGDYGYTF.

The rearrangement uses TRBV2 and TRBJ2-1; TRBD2 matches 8 bases. This CDR3 region has 16 residues. Germline-derived CDR1 and CDR2 are SNHLY and FYNNEI. V lost 2 bases and J lost 0; bases outside the gene matches: 3. CDR3 loop: CASSERRGGSYNEQFF. Written as DNA, the CDR3 is TGTGCCAGCAGTGAACGTCGGGGGGGCTCCTACAATGAGCAGTTCTTC.

CDR3 protein: CASGRKREGASPLHF. CDR3 nucleotide sequence: TGTGCCAGCGGCAGGAAAAGGGAGGGAGCTTCACCCCTCCACTTT. The chain links TRBV2 to TRBJ1-6; D not resolved. V was pared by 8 bases and J by 9 bases, with 20 bases between. The germline CDR1 and CDR2 sequences are SNHLY and FYNNEI. There are 15 residues in the CDR3.

This chain uses TRBV7-2 with TRBJ2-5; the match to TRBD2 covers 11 bases. This CDR3 has 17 amino acids. In germline, CDR1 is SGHTA, CDR2 FQGNSA. The trim removed 5 bases at V and 2 bases at J, leaving 10 bases unmatched. In DNA form, the CDR3 reads TGTGCCAGCAGCACCGGAACTAGCGGGGGAGCACAAGAGACCCAGTACTTC. It codes for CASSTGTSGGAQETQYF.

The chain employs TRBV5-1 and TRBJ2-7; 7 positions agree with TRBD1. Losses at the gene ends were 5 bases for V and 6 bases for J; bases not matched to a gene: 11. The CDR3 sequence is 14 residues long. The germline gives CDR1 SGHRS, CDR2 YFSETQ. The CDR3 nucleotides are TGCGCCAGCAGTTGGGCGACAGGGAGCGGCGAGCAGTACTTC. Its translation is CASSWATGSGEQYF.

The chain combines TRBV6-2 or TRBV6-3 with TRBJ1-4, with a possible D match to TRBD1 (6 bases). The CDR3 runs 14 residues. V was pared by 6 bases and J by 5 bases, with 13 bases between. Germline CDR1 and CDR2: MNHEY and SVGEGT. In DNA, the CDR3 is TGTGCCAGCAGCCACGGGACACCGAATGAAAAACTGTTTTTT. This encodes CASSHGTPNEKLFF.